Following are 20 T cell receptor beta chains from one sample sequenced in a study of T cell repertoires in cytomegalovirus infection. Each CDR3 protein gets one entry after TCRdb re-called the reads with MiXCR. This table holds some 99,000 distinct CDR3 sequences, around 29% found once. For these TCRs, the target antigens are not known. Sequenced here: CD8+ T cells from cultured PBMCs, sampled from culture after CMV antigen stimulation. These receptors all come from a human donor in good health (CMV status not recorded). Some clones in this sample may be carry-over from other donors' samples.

In DNA form, the CDR3 reads TGTGCCAGCAGGCCTTTGGGACTAGCGGAAAAACCCTACAATGAGCAGTTCTTC. Translating it yields CASRPLGLAEKPYNEQFF. The rearrangement links TRBV6-2 or TRBV6-3 to TRBJ2-1, with TRBD2 identical over 11 bases. Germline CDR1 MNHEY, CDR2 SVGEGT. Losses at the gene ends were 6 bases for V and 2 bases for J; bases not matched to a gene: 12. CDR3 size: 18 residues.

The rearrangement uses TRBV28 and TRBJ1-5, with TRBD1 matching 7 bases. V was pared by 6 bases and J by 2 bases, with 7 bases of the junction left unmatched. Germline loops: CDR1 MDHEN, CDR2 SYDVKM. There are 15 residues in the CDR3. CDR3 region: CASRETGLGNQPQHF. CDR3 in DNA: TGTGCCAGCAGGGAGACAGGGTTGGGCAATCAGCCCCAGCATTTT.

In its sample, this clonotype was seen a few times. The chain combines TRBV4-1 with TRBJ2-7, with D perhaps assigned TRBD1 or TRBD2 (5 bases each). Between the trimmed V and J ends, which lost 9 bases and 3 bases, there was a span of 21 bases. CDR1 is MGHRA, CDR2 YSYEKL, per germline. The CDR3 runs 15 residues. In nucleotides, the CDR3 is TGCGCCAGTTCGTATTCGGGGCAGGGAAACTACGAGCAGTACTTC. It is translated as CASSYSGQGNYEQYF.

CDR3 coding DNA: TGTGCCAGCAGCGCTTATGGCTGGCAGGACACCGGGGAGCTGTTTTTT. This encodes CASSAYGWQDTGELFF. The rearrangement joins TRBV11-3 to TRBJ2-2; D is uncertain. The germline V gene encodes CDR1 SGHNT and CDR2 YENEEA. This CDR3 region has 16 residues. The V end was cut by 5 bases, the J end by 3 bases, with 16 bases between.

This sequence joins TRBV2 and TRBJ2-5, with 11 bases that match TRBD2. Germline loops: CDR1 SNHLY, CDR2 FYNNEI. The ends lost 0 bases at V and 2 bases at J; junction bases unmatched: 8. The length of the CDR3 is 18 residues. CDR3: CASSEALFSGGGQETQYF. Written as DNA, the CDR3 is TGTGCCAGCAGTGAAGCGCTTTTTAGCGGGGGGGGGCAAGAGACCCAGTACTTC. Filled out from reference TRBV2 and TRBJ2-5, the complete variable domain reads EPEVTQTPSHQVTQMGQEVILRCVPISNHLYFYWYRQILGQKVEFLVSFYNNEISEKSEIFDDQFSVERPDGSNFTLKIRSTKLEDSAMYFCASSEALFSGGGQETQYFGPGTRLLVL.

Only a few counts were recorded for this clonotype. CDR3 amino acids: CASSLDRKGTEAFF. The CDR3 DNA reads TGTGCCAGCAGTTTAGATCGGAAGGGCACTGAAGCTTTCTTT. The chain combines TRBV12-3 or TRBV12-4 with TRBJ1-1; D gene ambiguous. V dropped 1 base and J dropped 4 bases, with 10 bases sitting between them. This CDR3 region has 14 residues.

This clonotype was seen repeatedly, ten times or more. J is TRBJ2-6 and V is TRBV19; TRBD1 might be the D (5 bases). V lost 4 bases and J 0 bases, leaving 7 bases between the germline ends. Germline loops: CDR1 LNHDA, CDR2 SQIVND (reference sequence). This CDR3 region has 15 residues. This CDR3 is CASSKGNSGANVLTF. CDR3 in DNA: TGTGCCAGTAGTAAGGGGAACTCTGGGGCCAACGTCCTGACTTTC.

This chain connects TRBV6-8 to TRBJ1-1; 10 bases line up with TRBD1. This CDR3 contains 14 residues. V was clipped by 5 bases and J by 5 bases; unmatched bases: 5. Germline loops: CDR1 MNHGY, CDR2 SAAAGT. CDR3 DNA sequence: TGTGCCAGCAGTGGCTGGACAGGGGGGACTGAAGCTTTCTTT. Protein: CASSGWTGGTEAFF.

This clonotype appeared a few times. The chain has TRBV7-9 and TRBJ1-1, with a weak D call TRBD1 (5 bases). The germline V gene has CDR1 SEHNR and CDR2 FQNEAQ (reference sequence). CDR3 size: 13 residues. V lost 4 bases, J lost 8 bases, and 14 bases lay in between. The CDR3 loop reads CASSSDRGAEAFF. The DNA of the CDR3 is TGTGCCAGCAGCTCGGACCGGGGCGCAGAAGCTTTCTTT.

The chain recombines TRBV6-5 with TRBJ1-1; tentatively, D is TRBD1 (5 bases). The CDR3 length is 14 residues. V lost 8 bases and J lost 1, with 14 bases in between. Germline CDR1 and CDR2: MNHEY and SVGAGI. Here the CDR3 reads CASGWRGGNTEAFF. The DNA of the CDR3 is TGTGCCAGCGGGTGGCGCGGGGGGAACACTGAAGCTTTCTTT.

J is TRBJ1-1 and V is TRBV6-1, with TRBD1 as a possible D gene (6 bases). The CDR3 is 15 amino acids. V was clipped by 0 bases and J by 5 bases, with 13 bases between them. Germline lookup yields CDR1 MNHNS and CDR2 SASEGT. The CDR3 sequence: CASSEAQGMETEAFF. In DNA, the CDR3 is TGTGCCAGCAGTGAAGCCCAGGGGATGGAGACTGAAGCTTTCTTT.

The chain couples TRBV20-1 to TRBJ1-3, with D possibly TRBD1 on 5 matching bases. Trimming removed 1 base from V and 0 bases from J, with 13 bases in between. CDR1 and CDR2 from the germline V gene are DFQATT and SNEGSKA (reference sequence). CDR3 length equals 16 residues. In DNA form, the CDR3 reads TGCAGTGCTAGAGGACCGGGACGCAGCTCTGGAAACACCATATATTTT. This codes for CSARGPGRSSGNTIYF.

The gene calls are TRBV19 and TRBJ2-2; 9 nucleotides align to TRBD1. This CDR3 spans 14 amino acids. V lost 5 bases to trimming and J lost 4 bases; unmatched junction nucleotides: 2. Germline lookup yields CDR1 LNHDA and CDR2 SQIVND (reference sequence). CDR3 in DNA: TGTGCCAGTAGTTGGGGACAGGGCACCGGGGAGCTGTTTTTT. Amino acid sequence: CASSWGQGTGELFF.

The CDR3 DNA sequence: TGTGCCAGCAGCGTTTATCTCGGAGCTAACTATGGCTACACCTTC. Translating it yields CASSVYLGANYGYTF. The chain links TRBV9 to TRBJ1-2; D call uncertain. Germline V CDR1 and CDR2: SGDLS, YYNGEE. The CDR3 loop spans 15 amino acids. Trimming pared 2 bases from V and 0 bases from J, leaving 11 bases between.

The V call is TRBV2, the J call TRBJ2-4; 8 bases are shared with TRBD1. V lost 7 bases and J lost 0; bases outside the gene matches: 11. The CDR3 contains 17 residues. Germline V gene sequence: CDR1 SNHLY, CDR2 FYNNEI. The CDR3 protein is CASTPRDRSIAKNIQYF. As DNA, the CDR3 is TGTGCCAGCACCCCTAGGGACAGGTCAATAGCCAAAAACATTCAGTACTTC.

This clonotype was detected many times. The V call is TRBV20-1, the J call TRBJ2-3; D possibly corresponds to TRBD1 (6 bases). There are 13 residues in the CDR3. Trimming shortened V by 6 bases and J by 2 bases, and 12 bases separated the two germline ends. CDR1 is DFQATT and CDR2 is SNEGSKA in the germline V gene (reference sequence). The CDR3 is CSALDSNTDTQYF. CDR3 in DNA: TGCAGTGCCTTGGACAGCAACACAGATACGCAGTATTTT.

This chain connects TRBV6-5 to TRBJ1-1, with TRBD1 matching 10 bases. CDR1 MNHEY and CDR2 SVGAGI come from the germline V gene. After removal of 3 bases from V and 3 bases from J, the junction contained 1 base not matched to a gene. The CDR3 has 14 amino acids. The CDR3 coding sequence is TGTGCCAGCAGTTATGGGACAGGGGACACTGAAGCTTTCTTT. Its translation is CASSYGTGDTEAFF.

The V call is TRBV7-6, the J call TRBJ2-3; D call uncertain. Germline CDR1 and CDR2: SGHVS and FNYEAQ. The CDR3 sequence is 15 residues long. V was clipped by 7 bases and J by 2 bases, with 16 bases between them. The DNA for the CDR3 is TGTGCCAGCACCCAAGGATACTCTCCCACAGATACGCAGTATTTT. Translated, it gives CASTQGYSPTDTQYF.

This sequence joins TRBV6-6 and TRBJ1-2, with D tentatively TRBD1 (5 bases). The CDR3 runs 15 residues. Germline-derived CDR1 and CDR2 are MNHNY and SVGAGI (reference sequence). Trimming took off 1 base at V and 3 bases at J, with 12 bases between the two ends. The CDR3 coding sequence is TGTGCCAGCAGTTACTGGGGGGATGGAGACTATGGCTACACCTTC. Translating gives CASSYWGDGDYGYTF.

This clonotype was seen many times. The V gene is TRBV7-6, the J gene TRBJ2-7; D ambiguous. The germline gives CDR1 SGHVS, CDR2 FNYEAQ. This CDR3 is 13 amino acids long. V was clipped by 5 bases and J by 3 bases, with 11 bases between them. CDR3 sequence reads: CASSPGPVYEQYF. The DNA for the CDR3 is TGTGCCAGCAGCCCTGGACCAGTCTACGAGCAGTACTTC.